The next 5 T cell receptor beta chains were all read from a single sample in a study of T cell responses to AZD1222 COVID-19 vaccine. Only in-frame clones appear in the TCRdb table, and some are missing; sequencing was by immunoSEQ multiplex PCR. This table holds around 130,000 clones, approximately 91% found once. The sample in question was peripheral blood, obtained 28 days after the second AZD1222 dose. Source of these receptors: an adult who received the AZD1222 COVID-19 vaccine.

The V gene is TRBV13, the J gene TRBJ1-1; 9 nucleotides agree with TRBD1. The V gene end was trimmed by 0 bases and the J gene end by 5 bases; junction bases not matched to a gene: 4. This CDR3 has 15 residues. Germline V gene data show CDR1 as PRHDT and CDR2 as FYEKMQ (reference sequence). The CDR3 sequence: CASSLGGTGLTEAFF. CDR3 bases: TGTGCCAGCAGCTTAGGGGGGACAGGGCTAACTGAAGCTTTCTTT.

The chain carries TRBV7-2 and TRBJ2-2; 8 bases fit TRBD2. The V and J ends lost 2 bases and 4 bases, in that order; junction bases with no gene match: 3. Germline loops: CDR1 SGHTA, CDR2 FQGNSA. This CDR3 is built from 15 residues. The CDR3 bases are TGTGCCAGCAGCTTACTGGCGGGAGGCACCGGGGAGCTGTTTTTT. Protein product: CASSLLAGGTGELFF.

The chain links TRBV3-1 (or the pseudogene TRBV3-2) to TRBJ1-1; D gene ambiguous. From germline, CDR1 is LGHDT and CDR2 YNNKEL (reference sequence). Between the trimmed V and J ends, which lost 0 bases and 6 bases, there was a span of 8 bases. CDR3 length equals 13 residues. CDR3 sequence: CASSQEIGSEAFF. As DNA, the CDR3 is TGTGCCAGCAGCCAAGAGATCGGGTCTGAAGCTTTCTTT.

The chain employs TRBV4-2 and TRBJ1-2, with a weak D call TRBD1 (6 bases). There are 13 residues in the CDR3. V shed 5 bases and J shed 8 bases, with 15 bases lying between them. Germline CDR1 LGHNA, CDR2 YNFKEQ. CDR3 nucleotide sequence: TGTGCCAGCAGCTCCACAGGGATTGGAGGCTACACCTTC. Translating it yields CASSSTGIGGYTF.

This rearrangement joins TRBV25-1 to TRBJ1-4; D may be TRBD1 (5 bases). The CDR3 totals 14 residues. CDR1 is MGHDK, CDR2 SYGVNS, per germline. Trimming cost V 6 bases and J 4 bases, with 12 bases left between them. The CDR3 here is CASSLGTDNEKLFF. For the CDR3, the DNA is TGTGCCAGCAGCCTTGGGACGGATAATGAAAAACTGTTTTTT.